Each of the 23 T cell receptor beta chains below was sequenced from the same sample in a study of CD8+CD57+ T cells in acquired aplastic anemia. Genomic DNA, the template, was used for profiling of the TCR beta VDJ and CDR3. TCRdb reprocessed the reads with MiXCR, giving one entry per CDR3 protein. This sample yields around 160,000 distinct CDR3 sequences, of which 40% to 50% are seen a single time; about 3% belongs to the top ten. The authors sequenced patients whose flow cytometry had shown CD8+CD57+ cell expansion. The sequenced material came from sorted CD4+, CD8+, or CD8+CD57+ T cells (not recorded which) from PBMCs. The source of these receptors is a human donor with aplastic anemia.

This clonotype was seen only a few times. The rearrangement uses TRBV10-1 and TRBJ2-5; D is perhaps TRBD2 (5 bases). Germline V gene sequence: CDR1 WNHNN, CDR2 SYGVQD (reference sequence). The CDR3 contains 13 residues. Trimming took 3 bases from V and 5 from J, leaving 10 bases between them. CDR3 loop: CASSDTGIETQYF. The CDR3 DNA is TGCGCCAGCAGTGATACGGGAATCGAGACCCAGTACTTC.

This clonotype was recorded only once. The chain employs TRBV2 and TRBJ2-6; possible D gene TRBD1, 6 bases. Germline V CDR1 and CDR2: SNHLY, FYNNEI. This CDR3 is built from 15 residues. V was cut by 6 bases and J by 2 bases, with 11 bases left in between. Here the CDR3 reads CASSVRQAGANVLTF. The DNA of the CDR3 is TGTGCCAGCAGCGTCCGACAGGCTGGGGCCAACGTCCTGACTTTC.

In nucleotides, the CDR3 is TGCAGTGCTGGGACAGGGGGTCGGACAGATACGCAGTATTTT. Translation gives CSAGTGGRTDTQYF. The chain couples TRBV20-1 to TRBJ2-3; 11 positions match TRBD1. V lost 5 bases to trimming and J lost 3 bases; unmatched junction nucleotides: 4. The CDR3 covers 14 residues. CDR1 and CDR2 from the germline V gene are DFQATT and SNEGSKA (reference sequence).

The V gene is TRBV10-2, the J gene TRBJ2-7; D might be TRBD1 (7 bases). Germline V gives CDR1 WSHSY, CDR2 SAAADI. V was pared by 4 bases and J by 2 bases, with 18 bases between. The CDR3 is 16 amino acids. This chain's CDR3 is CASSAQGGAGTYEQYF. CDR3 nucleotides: TGCGCCAGCAGTGCTCAGGGGGGCGCGGGTACCTACGAGCAGTACTTC.

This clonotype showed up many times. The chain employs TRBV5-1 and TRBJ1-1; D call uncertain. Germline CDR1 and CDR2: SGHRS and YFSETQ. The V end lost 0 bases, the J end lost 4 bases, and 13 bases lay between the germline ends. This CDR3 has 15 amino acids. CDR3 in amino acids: CASSLARLGGTEAFF. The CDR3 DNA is TGCGCCAGCAGCTTGGCTCGATTAGGTGGCACTGAAGCTTTCTTT.

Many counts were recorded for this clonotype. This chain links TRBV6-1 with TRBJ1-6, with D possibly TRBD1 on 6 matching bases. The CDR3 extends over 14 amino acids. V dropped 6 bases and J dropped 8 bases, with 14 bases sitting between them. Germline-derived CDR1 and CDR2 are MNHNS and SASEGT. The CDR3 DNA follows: TGTGCCAGCAGAGTAGCCAGGGGTGATTCACCCCTCCACTTT. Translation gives CASRVARGDSPLHF.

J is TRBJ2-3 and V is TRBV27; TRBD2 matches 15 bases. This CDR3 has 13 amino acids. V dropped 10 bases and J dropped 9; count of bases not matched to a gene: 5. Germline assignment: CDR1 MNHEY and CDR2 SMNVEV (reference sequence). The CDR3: CATRTSGRETQYF. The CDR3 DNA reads TGTGCCACCCGGACTAGCGGGAGGGAAACGCAGTATTTT.

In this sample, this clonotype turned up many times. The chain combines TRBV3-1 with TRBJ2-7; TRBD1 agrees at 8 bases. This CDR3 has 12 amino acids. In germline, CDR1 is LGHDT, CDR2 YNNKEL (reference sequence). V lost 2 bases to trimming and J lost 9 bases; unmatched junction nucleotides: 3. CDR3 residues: CASSQSTGGQYF. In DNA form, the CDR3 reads TGTGCCAGCAGCCAATCAACAGGGGGGCAGTACTTC.

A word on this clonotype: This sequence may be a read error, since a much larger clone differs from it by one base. This chain's CDR3 is CASGFGGRGEKLFF. DNA of the CDR3: TGTGCCAGCGGTTTCGGCGGGAGGGGGGAAAAACTGTTTTTT. The chain is built from TRBV12-3 or TRBV12-4 and TRBJ1-4, with D perhaps matching TRBD1 (6 bases). This CDR3 is built from 14 residues.

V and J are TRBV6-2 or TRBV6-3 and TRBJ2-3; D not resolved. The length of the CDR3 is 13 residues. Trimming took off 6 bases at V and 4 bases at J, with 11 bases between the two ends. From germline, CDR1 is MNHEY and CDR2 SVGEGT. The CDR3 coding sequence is TGTGCCAGCAGCAATACAGTTCCAGATACGCAGTATTTT. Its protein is CASSNTVPDTQYF.

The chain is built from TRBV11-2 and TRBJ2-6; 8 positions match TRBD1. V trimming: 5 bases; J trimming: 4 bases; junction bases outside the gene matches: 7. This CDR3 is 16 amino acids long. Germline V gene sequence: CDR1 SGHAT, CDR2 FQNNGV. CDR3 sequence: CASSKTGAVGANVLTF. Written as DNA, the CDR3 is TGTGCCAGCAGCAAGACAGGGGCGGTCGGGGCCAACGTCCTGACTTTC.

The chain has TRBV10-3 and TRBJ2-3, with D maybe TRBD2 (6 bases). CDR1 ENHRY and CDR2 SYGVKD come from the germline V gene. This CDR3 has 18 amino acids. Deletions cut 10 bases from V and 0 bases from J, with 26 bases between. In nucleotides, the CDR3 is TGTGCCAGCTCACCATTTACGGGTCAGGGACTCAGCACAGATACGCAGTATTTT. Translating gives CASSPFTGQGLSTDTQYF.

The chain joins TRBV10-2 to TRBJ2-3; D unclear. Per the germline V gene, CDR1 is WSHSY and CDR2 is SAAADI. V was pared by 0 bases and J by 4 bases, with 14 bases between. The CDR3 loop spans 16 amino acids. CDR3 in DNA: TGCGCCAGCAGTGAGTCGATGGGGTCTATGTCAGATACGCAGTATTTT. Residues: CASSESMGSMSDTQYF.

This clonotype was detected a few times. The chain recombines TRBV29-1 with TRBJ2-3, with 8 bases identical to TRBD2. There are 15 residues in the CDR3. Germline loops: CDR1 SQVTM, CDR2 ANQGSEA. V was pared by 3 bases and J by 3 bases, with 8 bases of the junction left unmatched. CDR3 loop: CSVEVGGGLTDTQYF. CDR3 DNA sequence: TGCAGCGTTGAGGTTGGCGGGGGGCTTACAGATACGCAGTATTTT.

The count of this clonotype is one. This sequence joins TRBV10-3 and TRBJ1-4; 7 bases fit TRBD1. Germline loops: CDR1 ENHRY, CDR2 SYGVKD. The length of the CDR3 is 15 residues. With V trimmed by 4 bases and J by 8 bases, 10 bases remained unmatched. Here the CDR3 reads CAISVGGQPAEKLFF. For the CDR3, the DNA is TGTGCCATCAGTGTCGGGGGACAGCCAGCCGAAAAACTGTTTTTT.

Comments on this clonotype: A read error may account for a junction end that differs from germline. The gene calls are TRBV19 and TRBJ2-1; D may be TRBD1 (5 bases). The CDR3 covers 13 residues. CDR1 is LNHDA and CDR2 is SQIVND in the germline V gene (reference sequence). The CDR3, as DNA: TGTGCCGGTAGTGGCAGGGAATGGAATGAGCAGTTCTTC. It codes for CAGSGREWNEQFF. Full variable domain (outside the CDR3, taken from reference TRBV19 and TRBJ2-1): DGGITQSPKYLFRKEGQNVTLSCEQNLNHDAMYWYRQDPGQGLRLIYYSQIVNDFQKGDIAEGYSVSREKKESFPLTVTSAQKNPTAFYLCAGSGREWNEQFFGPGTRLTVL.

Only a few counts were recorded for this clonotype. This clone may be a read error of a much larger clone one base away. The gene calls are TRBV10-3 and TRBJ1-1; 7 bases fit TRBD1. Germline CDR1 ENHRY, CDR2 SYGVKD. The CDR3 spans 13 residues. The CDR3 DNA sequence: TGTGCCAGCAGAAACGGACAGGCCCCTGAAGCTCTCTTT. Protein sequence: CASRNGQAPEALF.

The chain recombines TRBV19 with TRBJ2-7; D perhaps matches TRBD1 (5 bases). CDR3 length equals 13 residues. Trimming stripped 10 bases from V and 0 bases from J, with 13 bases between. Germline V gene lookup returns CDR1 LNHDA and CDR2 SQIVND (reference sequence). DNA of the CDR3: TGTGCCATCAACAGGCCCCTCTCCTACGAGCAGTACTTC. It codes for CAINRPLSYEQYF.

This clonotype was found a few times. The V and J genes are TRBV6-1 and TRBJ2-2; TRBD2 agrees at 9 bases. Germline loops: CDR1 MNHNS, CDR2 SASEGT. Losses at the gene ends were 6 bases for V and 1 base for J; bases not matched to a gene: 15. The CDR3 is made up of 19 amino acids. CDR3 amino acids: CASRGGGAGGGGNTGELFF. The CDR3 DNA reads TGTGCCAGCAGGGGGGGGGGAGCGGGAGGAGGAGGGAACACCGGGGAGCTGTTTTTT.

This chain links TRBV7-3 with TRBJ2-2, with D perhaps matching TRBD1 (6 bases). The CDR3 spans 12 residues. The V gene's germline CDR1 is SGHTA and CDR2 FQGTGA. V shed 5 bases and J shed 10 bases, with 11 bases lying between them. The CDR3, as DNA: TGTGCCAGCAGCAATCCGGGACAGGAGCTGTTTTTT. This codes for CASSNPGQELFF.

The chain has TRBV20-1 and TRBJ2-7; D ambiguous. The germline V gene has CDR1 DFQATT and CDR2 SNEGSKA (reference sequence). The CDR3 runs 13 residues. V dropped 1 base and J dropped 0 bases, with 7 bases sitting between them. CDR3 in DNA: TGCAGTGCTAGAGGCAAGGCCTCCTACGAGCAGTACTTC. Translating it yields CSARGKASYEQYF.

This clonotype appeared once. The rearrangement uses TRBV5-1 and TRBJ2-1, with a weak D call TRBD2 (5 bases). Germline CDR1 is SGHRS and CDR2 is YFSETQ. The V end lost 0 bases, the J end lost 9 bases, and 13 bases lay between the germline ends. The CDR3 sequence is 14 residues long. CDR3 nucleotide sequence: TGCGCCAGCAGCTTGGGGTGTGGAGGTGGTGAGCAGTTCTTC. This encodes CASSLGCGGGEQFF.

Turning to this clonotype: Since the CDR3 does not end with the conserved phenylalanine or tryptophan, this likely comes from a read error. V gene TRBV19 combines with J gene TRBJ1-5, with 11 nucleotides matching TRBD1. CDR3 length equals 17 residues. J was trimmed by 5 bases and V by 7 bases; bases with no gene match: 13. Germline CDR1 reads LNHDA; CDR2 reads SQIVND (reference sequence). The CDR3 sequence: CASTKGTGGLSDQPQHV. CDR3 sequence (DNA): TGTGCCAGTACCAAAGGGACAGGGGGGCTCAGTGATCAGCCCCAGCATGTT.